The entry below describes one T cell receptor (beta chain). This entry is derived from a study of CD8 T cells in Susac syndrome. Roughly 0.45 to 1 ug RNA was reverse transcribed with random hexamers. The authors amplified TCR beta CDR3 across 54 Vbeta and 13 Jbeta using immunoSEQ multiplex PCR. TCRdb re-called the immunoSEQ multiplex PCR reads through MiXCR, storing one row per CDR3 protein. In the table there are some 300,000 distinct CDR3 sequences, approximately 90% of which are singletons. This CDR3 is built from 15 residues. The ends lost 3 bases at V and 5 bases at J; junction bases unmatched: 5. From germline, CDR1 is MNHEY and CDR2 SMNVEV (reference sequence). The T cells that were sequenced for TCR beta were CD8+ and CD4+ cells from blood. Control patients had untreated stable or active relapsing-remitting multiple sclerosis by revised McDonald criteria.

This sequence originates from a human donor with multiple sclerosis. The sequencing input was CD8+ T cells from PBMCs. This sequence joins TRBV27 and TRBJ1-1; 11 bases line up with TRBD1. For the CDR3, the DNA is TGTGCCAGCAGTTTGGACAGGGGGCTAGGTACTGAAGCTTTCTTT. This encodes CASSLDRGLGTEAFF.